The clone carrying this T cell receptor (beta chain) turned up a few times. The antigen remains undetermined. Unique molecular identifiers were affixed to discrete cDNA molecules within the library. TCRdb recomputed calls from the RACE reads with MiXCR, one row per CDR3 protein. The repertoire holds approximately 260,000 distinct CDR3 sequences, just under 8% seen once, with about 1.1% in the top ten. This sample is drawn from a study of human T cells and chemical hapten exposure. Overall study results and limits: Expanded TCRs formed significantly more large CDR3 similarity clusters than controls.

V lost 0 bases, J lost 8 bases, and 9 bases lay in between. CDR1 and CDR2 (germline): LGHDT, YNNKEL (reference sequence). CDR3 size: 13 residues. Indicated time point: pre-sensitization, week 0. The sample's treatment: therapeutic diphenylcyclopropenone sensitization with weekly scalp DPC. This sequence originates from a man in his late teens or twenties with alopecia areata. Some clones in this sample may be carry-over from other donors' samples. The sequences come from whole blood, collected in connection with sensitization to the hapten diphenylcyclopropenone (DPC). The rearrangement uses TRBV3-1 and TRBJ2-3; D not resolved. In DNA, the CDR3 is TGTGCCAGCAGCCAAGAGTCTGCCGCTACGCAGTATTTT. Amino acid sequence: CASSQESAATQYF.